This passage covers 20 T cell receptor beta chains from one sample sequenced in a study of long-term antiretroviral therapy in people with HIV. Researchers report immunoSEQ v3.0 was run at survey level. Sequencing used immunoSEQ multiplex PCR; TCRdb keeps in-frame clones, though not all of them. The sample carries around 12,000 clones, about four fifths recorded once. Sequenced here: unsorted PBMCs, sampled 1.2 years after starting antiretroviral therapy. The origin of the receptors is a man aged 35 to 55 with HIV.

CDR3 protein: CASRGAPQPQHF. The CDR3 nucleotides are TGTGCCAGTCGTGGAGCCCCTCAGCCCCAGCATTTT. The chain links TRBV19 to TRBJ1-5; no clear D gene. CDR3 size: 12 residues. Trimming removed 8 bases at V and 6 bases at J, with 11 bases between. The germline V gene has CDR1 LNHDA and CDR2 SQIVND (reference sequence).

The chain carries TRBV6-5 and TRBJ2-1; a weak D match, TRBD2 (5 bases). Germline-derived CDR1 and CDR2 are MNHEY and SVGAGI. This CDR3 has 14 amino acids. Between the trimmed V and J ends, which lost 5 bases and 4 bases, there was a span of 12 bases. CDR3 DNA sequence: TGTGCCAGCAGTGTCAAAACGGGGTACAATGAGCAGTTCTTC. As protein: CASSVKTGYNEQFF.

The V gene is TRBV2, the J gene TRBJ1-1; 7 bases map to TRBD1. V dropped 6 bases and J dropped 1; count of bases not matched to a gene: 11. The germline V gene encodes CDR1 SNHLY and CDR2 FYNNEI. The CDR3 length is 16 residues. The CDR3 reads CASSAERQGANTEAFF. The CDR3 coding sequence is TGTGCCAGCAGCGCCGAGCGACAGGGCGCGAACACTGAAGCTTTCTTT.

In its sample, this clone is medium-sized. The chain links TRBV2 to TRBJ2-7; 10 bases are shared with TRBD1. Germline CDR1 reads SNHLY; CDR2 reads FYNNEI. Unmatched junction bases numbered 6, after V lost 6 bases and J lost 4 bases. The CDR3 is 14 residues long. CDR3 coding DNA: TGTGCCAGCAGGGAGGACAGGGGGGTGTACGAGCAGTACTTC. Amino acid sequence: CASREDRGVYEQYF.

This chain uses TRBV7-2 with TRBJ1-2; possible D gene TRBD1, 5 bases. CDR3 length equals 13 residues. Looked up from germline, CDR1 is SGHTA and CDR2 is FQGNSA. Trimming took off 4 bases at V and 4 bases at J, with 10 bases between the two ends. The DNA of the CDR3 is TGTGCCAGCAGCTCCGACAGAAGCTATGGCTACACCTTC. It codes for CASSSDRSYGYTF.

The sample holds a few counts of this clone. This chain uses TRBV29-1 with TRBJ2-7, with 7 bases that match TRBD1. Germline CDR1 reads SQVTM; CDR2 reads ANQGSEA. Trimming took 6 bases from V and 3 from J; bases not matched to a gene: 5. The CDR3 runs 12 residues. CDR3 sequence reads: CSVRTGRYEQYF. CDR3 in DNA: TGCAGCGTGCGGACAGGACGCTACGAGCAGTACTTC.

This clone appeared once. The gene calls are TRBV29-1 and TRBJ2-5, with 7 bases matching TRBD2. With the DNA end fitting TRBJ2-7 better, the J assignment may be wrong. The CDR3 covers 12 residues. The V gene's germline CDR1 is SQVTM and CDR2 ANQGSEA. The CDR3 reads CSVDRGDYEQYF. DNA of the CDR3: TGCAGCGTTGATCGGGGGGACTACGAGCAGTACTTC.

The CDR3 reads CASSAIRETQYF. The CDR3 nucleotides are TGTGCCAGCAGTGCCATTAGAGAGACCCAGTACTTC. The chain uses TRBV6-1 and TRBJ2-5; D is unclear. The CDR3 spans 12 residues. CDR1 is MNHNS, CDR2 SASEGT, per germline. V was cut by 4 bases and J by 4 bases, with 7 bases left in between.

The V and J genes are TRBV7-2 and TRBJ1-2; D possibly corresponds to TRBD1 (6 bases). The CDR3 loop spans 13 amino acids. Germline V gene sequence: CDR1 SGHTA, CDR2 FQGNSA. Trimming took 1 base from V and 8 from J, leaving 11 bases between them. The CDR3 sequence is CASSLDRVNGYTF. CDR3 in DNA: TGTGCCAGCAGCTTAGACAGGGTTAACGGCTACACCTTC.

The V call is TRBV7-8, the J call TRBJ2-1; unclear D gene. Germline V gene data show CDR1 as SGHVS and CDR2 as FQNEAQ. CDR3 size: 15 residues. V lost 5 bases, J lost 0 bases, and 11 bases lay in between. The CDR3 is CASSATMSSYNEQFF. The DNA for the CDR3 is TGTGCCAGCAGCGCGACGATGTCCTCCTACAATGAGCAGTTCTTC.

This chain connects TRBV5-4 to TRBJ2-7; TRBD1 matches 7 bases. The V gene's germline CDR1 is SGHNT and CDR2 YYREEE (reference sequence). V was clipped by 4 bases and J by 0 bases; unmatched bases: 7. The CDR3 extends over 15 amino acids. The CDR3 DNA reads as TGTGCCAGCAGCCACGGGACAGCCTACTCCTACGAGCAGTACTTC. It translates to CASSHGTAYSYEQYF.

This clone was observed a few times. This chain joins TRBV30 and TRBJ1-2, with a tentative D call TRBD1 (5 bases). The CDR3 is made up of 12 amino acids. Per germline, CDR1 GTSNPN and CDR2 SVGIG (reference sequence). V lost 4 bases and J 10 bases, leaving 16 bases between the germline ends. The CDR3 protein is CAWIPTDSNYTF. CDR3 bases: TGTGCCTGGATCCCCACCGACAGTAACTACACCTTC.

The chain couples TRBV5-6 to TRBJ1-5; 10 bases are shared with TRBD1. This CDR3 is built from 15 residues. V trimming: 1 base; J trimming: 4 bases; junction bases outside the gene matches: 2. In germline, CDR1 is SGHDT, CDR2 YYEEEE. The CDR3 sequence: CASSLMGQGNQPQHF. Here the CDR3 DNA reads TGTGCCAGCAGCTTGATGGGACAGGGGAATCAGCCCCAGCATTTT.

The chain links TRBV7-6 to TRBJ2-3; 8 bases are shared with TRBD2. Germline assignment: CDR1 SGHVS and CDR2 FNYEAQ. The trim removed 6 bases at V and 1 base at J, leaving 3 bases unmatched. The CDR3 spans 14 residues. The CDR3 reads CASRATSGTDTQYF. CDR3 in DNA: TGTGCCAGCAGGGCGACTAGCGGCACAGATACGCAGTATTTT. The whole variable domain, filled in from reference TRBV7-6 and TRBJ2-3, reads GAGVSQSPRYKVTKRGQDVALRCDPISGHVSLYWYRQALGQGPEFLTYFNYEAQQDKSGLPNDRFSAERPEGSISTLTIQRTEQRDSAMYRCASRATSGTDTQYFGPGTRLTVL.

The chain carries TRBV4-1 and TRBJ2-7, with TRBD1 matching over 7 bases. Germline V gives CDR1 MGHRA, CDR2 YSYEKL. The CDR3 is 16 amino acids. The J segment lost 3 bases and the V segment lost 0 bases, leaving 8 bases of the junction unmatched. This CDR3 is CASSQESSRGFYEQYF. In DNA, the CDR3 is TGCGCCAGCAGCCAAGAAAGTAGCAGGGGGTTCTACGAGCAGTACTTC.

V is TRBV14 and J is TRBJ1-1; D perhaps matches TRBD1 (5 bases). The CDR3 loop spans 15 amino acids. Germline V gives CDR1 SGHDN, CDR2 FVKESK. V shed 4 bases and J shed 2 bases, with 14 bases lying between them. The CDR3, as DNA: TGTGCCAGCAGCCCCCAGGGACTGATTAACACTGAAGCTTTCTTT. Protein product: CASSPQGLINTEAFF.

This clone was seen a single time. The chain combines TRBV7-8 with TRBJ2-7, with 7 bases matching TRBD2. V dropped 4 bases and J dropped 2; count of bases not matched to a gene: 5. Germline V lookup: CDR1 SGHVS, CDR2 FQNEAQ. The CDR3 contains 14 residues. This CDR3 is CASSSQGGAYEQYF. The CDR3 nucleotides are TGTGCCAGCAGCTCCCAGGGAGGGGCCTACGAGCAGTACTTC. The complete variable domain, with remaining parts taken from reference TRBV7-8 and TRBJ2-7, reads GAGVSQSPRYKVAKRGQDVALRCDPISGHVSLFWYQQALGQGPEFLTYFQNEAQLDKSGLPSDRFFAERPEGSVSTLKIQRTQQEDSAVYLCASSSQGGAYEQYFGPGTRLTVT.

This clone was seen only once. CDR3 in amino acids: CASSSQGANSPLHF. DNA of the CDR3: TGTGCCAGCAGCTCACAGGGGGCGAATTCACCCCTCCACTTT. The J gene is TRBJ1-6, the V gene TRBV5-8, with 9 bases fitting TRBD1. The length of the CDR3 is 14 residues. CDR1 SGHTS and CDR2 YDEGEE come from the germline V gene. V shed 3 bases, J shed 7 bases, and the junction held 2 bases outside the gene matches.

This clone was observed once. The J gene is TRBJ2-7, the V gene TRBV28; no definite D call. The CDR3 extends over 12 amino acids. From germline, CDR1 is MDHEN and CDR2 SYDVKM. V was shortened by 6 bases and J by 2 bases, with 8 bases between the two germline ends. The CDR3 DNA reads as TGTGCCAGCAGCAGTAGAACCTACGAGCAGTACTTC. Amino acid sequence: CASSSRTYEQYF.

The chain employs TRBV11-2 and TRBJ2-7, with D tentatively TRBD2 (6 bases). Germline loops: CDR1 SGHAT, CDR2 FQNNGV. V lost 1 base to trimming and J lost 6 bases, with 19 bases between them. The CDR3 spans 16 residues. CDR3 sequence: CASSLVGRRGPLEQYF. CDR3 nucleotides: TGTGCCAGCAGCTTAGTAGGGCGGCGGGGTCCGCTCGAGCAGTACTTC. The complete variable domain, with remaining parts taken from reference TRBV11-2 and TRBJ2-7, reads EAGVAQSPRYKIIEKRQSVAFWCNPISGHATLYWYQQILGQGPKLLIQFQNNGVVDDSQLPKDRFSAERLKGVDSTLKIQPAKLEDSAVYLCASSLVGRRGPLEQYFGPGTRLTVT.